The source of this T cell receptor beta chain is a study of blood T cells in healthy people across ages. Only a few counts were recorded for this clonotype. Its antigen is not identified. A J-beta primer mix and a sample-barcoded 5' primer were used in a second PCR of roughly 7 to 12 cycles. Via MiXCR, TCRdb re-called the 5' RACE reads, giving one row per CDR3 protein. The sample holds some 900,000 distinct CDR3 sequences; 40% to 60% are singletons and the top ten take around 15%. The study's findings and limits: With age, beta diversity per million T cells declined roughly linearly, significantly by 30 to 40.

A minimum of 7 million PBMCs was isolated per sample. CDR1 and CDR2 from the germline V gene are DFQATT and SNEGSKA (reference sequence). Trimming pared 6 bases from V and 0 bases from J, leaving 15 bases between. The CDR3 runs 15 residues. The sample comprised blood. This chain links TRBV20-1 with TRBJ2-1; D perhaps matches TRBD2 (6 bases). The source is a man in his thirties or forties in good health. The CDR3 region is CSAPGTPSSYNEQFF. CDR3 coding DNA: TGCAGTGCCCCCGGGACTCCAAGCTCCTACAATGAGCAGTTCTTC.